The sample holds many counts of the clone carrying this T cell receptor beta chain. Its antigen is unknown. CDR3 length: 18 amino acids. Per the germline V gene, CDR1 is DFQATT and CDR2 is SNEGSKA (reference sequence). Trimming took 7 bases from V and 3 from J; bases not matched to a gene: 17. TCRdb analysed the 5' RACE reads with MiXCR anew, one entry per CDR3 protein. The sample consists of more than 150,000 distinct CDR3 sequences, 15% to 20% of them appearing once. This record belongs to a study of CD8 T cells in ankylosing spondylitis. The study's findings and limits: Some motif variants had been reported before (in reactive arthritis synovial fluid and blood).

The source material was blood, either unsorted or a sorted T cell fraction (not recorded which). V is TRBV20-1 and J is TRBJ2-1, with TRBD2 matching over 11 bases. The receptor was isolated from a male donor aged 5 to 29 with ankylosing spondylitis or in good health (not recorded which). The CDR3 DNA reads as TGCAGTGTCCGGGGGGGTCTAGCGGGAGGCCAGGACTACAATGAGCAGTTCTTC. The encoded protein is CSVRGGLAGGQDYNEQFF.